This TCR beta chain was identified in a study of cytomegalovirus exposure and HLA in healthy donors. Losses at the gene ends were 5 bases for V and 9 bases for J; bases not matched to a gene: 7. The CDR3 length is 12 residues. Germline V lookup: CDR1 MNHNS, CDR2 SASEGT. The PCR used 60 Vbeta and 13 Jbeta primers. Using immunoSEQ multiplex PCR, the repertoire was profiled, and TCRdb retains in-frame clones only, with some absent. The sample records more than 110,000 clones, approximately 63% being singletons. The source of this sequence is a woman aged 55-75 years in good health and CMV-seropositive. Sequencing was done on a sample of PBMCs. The chain carries TRBV6-1 and TRBJ2-7; 7 bases line up with TRBD1. This CDR3 is CASSRTGAWQYF. The CDR3 nucleotides read TGTGCCAGCAGTAGGACAGGTGCGTGGCAGTACTTC.